A single sample gave rise to the 29 T cell receptor beta chains below, sequenced in a study of regulatory T cells in long-lasting Graves disease. Documented time point: persistent/refractory GD, antithyroid drugs over 5 years with positive TRAb. There was RNA extracted from PBMCs, and the TCR library was made from it. Investigators prepared the TCR beta libraries by applying iRepertoire HTBI primers and Arm-PCR of CDR3 regions. In TCRdb, the multiplex PCR reads were re-called with MiXCR into one record per CDR3 protein. This table has 400,000 or so distinct CDR3 sequences, 20% to 25% appearing once. This sample comprised peripheral blood mononuclear cells (PBMCs), obtained when the disease was refractory, from a patient treated with antithyroid drugs. The receptors originated from a female donor with Graves disease.

This clonotype was detected many times. V is TRBV6-1 and J is TRBJ1-1; D not certain. The CDR3 covers 16 residues. Trimming removed 5 bases at V and 0 bases at J, with 16 bases between. In germline, CDR1 is MNHNS, CDR2 SASEGT. The CDR3 nucleotides are TGTGCCAGCAGTCCCCGGCTGAACCTTATGAACACTGAAGCTTTCTTT. This codes for CASSPRLNLMNTEAFF.

The V and J genes are TRBV30 and TRBJ1-6; D uncertain. Germline V gives CDR1 GTSNPN, CDR2 SVGIG (reference sequence). This CDR3 is 14 amino acids long. The V and J ends lost 1 base and 7 bases respectively, with 11 bases between them. The CDR3 protein is CAWSDGLENSPLHF. The CDR3 DNA sequence: TGTGCCTGGAGTGATGGTCTGGAAAATTCACCCCTCCACTTT.

This clonotype was seen only a few times. The V gene is TRBV12-3 or TRBV12-4, the J gene TRBJ2-2, with D possibly matching TRBD2 (5 bases). The CDR3 is 14 amino acids. V lost 1 base, J lost 5 bases, and 8 bases lay in between. The CDR3 sequence: CASSLEPGTGELFF. CDR3 sequence (DNA): TGTGCCAGCAGTTTAGAACCGGGAACCGGGGAGCTGTTTTTT.

There are a few counts of this clonotype. The chain carries TRBV18 and TRBJ1-2, with no clear D. CDR1 is KGHSH and CDR2 is LQKENI in the germline V gene. The CDR3 loop spans 16 amino acids. V shed 1 base and J shed 4 bases, with 16 bases lying between them. CDR3 nucleotide sequence: TGTGCCAGCTCACCACAGGCAATGGGTGACGTCTATGGCTACACCTTC. As protein: CASSPQAMGDVYGYTF.

For this clonotype: This sequence may be a read error, since a much larger clone differs from it by one base. This chain links TRBV2 with TRBJ2-7; D not certain. The ends were cut back, 2 bases at V and 5 bases at J, with 16 bases in the middle. The CDR3 contains 15 residues. Germline-derived CDR1 and CDR2 are SNHLY and FYNNEI. In DNA form, the CDR3 reads TGTGCCAGCAGTGAAAGGCCTCCCAGGTTCGACGAGCAGTACTTC. Translating it yields CASSERPPRFDEQYF.

In this sample, this clonotype turned up a few times. This chain links TRBV11-2 with TRBJ2-7, with TRBD1 as a possible D gene (6 bases). The V and J ends lost 1 base and 5 bases respectively, with 9 bases between them. Germline CDR1 reads SGHAT; CDR2 reads FQNNGV. CDR3 length: 13 amino acids. CDR3 sequence (DNA): TGTGCCAGCAGCTTAGTTTACAGGGACGAGCAGTACTTC. It specifies CASSLVYRDEQYF.

The chain recombines TRBV19 with TRBJ1-1; maybe TRBD1 (5 bases). Trimming removed 6 bases at V and 3 bases at J, with 14 bases between. Looked up from germline, CDR1 is LNHDA and CDR2 is SQIVND (reference sequence). The CDR3 is made up of 14 amino acids. The CDR3: CASSPRSGDTEAFF. Written as DNA, the CDR3 is TGTGCCAGTAGCCCGCGGTCGGGGGACACTGAAGCTTTCTTT.

This clonotype was counted a few times. CDR3 nucleotide sequence: TGTGCCAGCTCACCAATTCGGACAGGTTTAGCCAAAAACATTCAGTACTTC. This codes for CASSPIRTGLAKNIQYF. The rearrangement uses TRBV18 and TRBJ2-4; 7 positions match TRBD1. The germline V gene encodes CDR1 KGHSH and CDR2 LQKENI. This CDR3 comprises 17 residues. Unmatched junction bases numbered 7, after V lost 2 bases and J lost 0 bases.

This clonotype was found a few times. V is TRBV7-2 and J is TRBJ2-5, with 7 bases fitting TRBD1. Germline V gene lookup returns CDR1 SGHTA and CDR2 FQGNSA. The CDR3 runs 14 residues. J was trimmed by 5 bases and V by 3 bases; bases with no gene match: 6. DNA of the CDR3: TGTGCCAGCAGCTTCAAGGGACAGAGGGAGACCCAGTACTTC. Its protein product is CASSFKGQRETQYF.

This clonotype occurred a few times. The chain uses TRBV5-5 and TRBJ1-2; tentatively, D is TRBD1 (5 bases). Trimming pared 2 bases from V and 1 base from J, leaving 15 bases between. CDR1 is SGHKS, CDR2 YYEKEE, per germline (reference sequence). The CDR3 loop spans 16 amino acids. CDR3 sequence: CASSFNVAGNNYGYTF. Here the CDR3 DNA reads TGTGCCAGCAGCTTCAACGTTGCAGGGAATAACTATGGCTACACCTTC.

This clonotype turned up a few times. This chain connects TRBV27 to TRBJ2-2, with D perhaps TRBD2 (5 bases). CDR1 is MNHEY, CDR2 SMNVEV, per germline (reference sequence). The CDR3 spans 15 residues. V was clipped by 5 bases and J by 6 bases, with 16 bases between them. The CDR3 here is CASSAGWGSAGELFF. The CDR3 region has the DNA TGTGCCAGCAGTGCGGGTTGGGGTTCAGCCGGGGAGCTGTTTTTT.

This clonotype was counted only a few times. This chain links TRBV28 with TRBJ1-4; 9 bases agree with TRBD1. Germline V gene sequence: CDR1 MDHEN, CDR2 SYDVKM. The length of the CDR3 is 14 residues. With V trimmed by 6 bases and J by 4 bases, 3 bases remained unmatched. The CDR3 protein is CASRSGQGNEKLFF. The DNA of the CDR3 is TGTGCCAGCAGATCGGGACAGGGTAATGAAAAACTGTTTTTT.

The rearrangement uses TRBV19 and TRBJ2-1; 10 bases align to TRBD2. This CDR3 contains 14 residues. The germline CDR1 and CDR2 sequences are LNHDA and SQIVND (reference sequence). With 6 bases clipped from V and 7 bases from J, the junction kept 6 bases outside the gene matches. For the CDR3, the DNA is TGTGCCAGTAGGTCTAGCGGGAGAGGGAATGAGCAGTTCTTC. As protein: CASRSSGRGNEQFF. The full variable domain, its missing parts supplied by reference TRBV19 and TRBJ2-1, is DGGITQSPKYLFRKEGQNVTLSCEQNLNHDAMYWYRQDPGQGLRLIYYSQIVNDFQKGDIAEGYSVSREKKESFPLTVTSAQKNPTAFYLCASRSSGRGNEQFFGPGTRLTVL.

This chain connects TRBV7-9 to TRBJ2-6; no clear D gene. This CDR3 contains 12 residues. Trimming cost V 4 bases and J 6 bases, with 4 bases left between them. Germline loops: CDR1 SEHNR, CDR2 FQNEAQ (reference sequence). The CDR3, as DNA: TGTGCCAGCAGCTCCGAGGCCAACGTCCTGACTTTC. This encodes CASSSEANVLTF.

Regarding this clonotype: This likely traces to a read error, being one base from a far larger clone. The V and J genes are TRBV6-1 and TRBJ1-5, with D unresolved. The V end was cut by 6 bases, the J end by 0 bases, with 6 bases between. The CDR3 runs to 13 residues. Germline-derived CDR1 and CDR2 are MNHNS and SASEGT. For the CDR3, the DNA is TGTGCCAGCAGCGTAAATAGCAATCAGCCCCAGCATTTT. Translated, it gives CASSVNSNQPQHF.

This rearrangement joins TRBV3-1 to TRBJ2-7; 7 nucleotides match TRBD1. V lost 1 base, J lost 0 bases, and 3 bases stayed unmatched. Germline loops: CDR1 LGHDT, CDR2 YNNKEL (reference sequence). This CDR3 spans 15 amino acids. The CDR3 sequence: CASSQVWDSSYEQYF. The CDR3 DNA follows: TGTGCCAGCAGCCAAGTTTGGGACAGCTCCTACGAGCAGTACTTC.

This clonotype has ten or more counts. The V call is TRBV11-2, the J call TRBJ2-5; D perhaps matches TRBD1 (6 bases). The germline gives CDR1 SGHAT, CDR2 FQNNGV. V gave up 1 base and J gave up 4 bases, with 7 bases separating them. CDR3 length: 13 residues. The CDR3 protein is CASSLGDTETQYF. CDR3 nucleotides: TGTGCCAGCAGCTTAGGGGACACAGAGACCCAGTACTTC.

On this clonotype itself: With a much larger clone just one base away, this may be a read error. The gene calls are TRBV11-2 and TRBJ2-5; D is perhaps TRBD1 or TRBD2 (6 bases each). Germline-derived CDR1 and CDR2 are SGHAT and FQNNGV. There are 15 residues in the CDR3. V shed 5 bases and J shed 5 bases, with 18 bases lying between them. The CDR3 coding sequence is TGTGCCAGCAGCCCCTCACGGGGGCGAGTTGAGACCCAGTACTTC. Its translation: CASSPSRGRVETQYF.

As for this clonotype: A read error may explain this, as a much larger clone is one base away. The chain couples TRBV3-1 to TRBJ2-4, with 8 bases that match TRBD1. The V and J ends lost 4 bases and 8 bases, in that order; junction bases with no gene match: 7. This CDR3 contains 14 residues. CDR1 LGHDT and CDR2 YNNKEL come from the germline V gene (reference sequence). CDR3 sequence: CASSLPGQGDIQYF. The CDR3, as DNA: TGTGCCAGCAGCCTCCCTGGACAGGGAGACATTCAGTACTTC.

V is TRBV7-2 and J is TRBJ2-2; D gene uncertain. CDR3 length: 15 residues. Trimming removed 2 bases from V and 4 bases from J, with 11 bases in between. Germline CDR1 reads SGHTA; CDR2 reads FQGNSA. The CDR3, as DNA: TGTGCCAGCAGCTTAAAGGAGTTGCCCACCGGGGAGCTGTTTTTT. Translating it yields CASSLKELPTGELFF.

This clonotype has a handful of counts. The chain couples TRBV12-3 or TRBV12-4 to TRBJ1-4; TRBD1 agrees at 9 bases. V was clipped by 5 bases and J by 6 bases; unmatched bases: 7. This CDR3 spans 15 amino acids. In DNA form, the CDR3 reads TGTGCCAGCAGTATCGAACAGGGGGCGGATGAAAAACTGTTTTTT. Protein sequence: CASSIEQGADEKLFF.

Only a few counts were recorded for this clonotype. The CDR3 sequence: CASSLIQGSYEQYF. CDR3 in DNA: TGTGCCAGCAGCCTTATACAGGGATCCTACGAGCAGTACTTC. V and J are TRBV14 and TRBJ2-7; perhaps TRBD1 as D (6 bases). Germline-derived CDR1 and CDR2 are SGHDN and FVKESK. Trimming took off 4 bases at V and 1 base at J, with 11 bases between the two ends. The CDR3 runs to 14 residues.

This clonotype showed up just a few times. The rearrangement joins TRBV27 to TRBJ2-7; possible D gene TRBD2, 5 bases. Trimming left V 7 bases short and J 3 bases short, with 7 bases between. The germline V gene has CDR1 MNHEY and CDR2 SMNVEV (reference sequence). The CDR3 length is 11 residues. The CDR3 loop is CASKRGYEQYF. As DNA, the CDR3 is TGTGCCAGCAAACGGGGCTACGAGCAGTACTTC.

In regard to this clonotype: Given a much more abundant clone one base away, this may be a read error. Without the conserved terminal phenylalanine or tryptophan, this CDR3 likely stems from a read error. The chain carries TRBV7-9 and TRBJ1-5; D remains unclear. Per the germline V gene, CDR1 is SEHNR and CDR2 is FQNEAQ (reference sequence). The CDR3 contains 12 residues. V lost 8 bases and J 3 bases, leaving 8 bases between the germline ends. The CDR3 nucleotides are TGTGCCAGCGGAACAGCCAATCAGCCCCAGCATCTT. This encodes CASGTANQPQHL.

The rearrangement joins TRBV7-6 to TRBJ2-5; the D gene is possibly TRBD2 (6 bases). The CDR3 loop spans 17 amino acids. Germline V gene data show CDR1 as SGHVS and CDR2 as FNYEAQ. Trimming shortened V by 4 bases and J by 9 bases, and 27 bases separated the two germline ends. CDR3 amino acids: CASSSDSLDLGEEAQYF. In DNA, the CDR3 is TGTGCCAGCAGCTCCGATTCGCTGGACCTAGGGGAGGAGGCCCAGTACTTC.

This clonotype has at least ten counts. The chain couples TRBV12-3 or TRBV12-4 to TRBJ1-5; D is ambiguous. The V end was cut by 5 bases, the J end by 5 bases, with 7 bases between. This CDR3 spans 12 amino acids. CDR3 protein: CASSPPYQPQHF. The CDR3 region has the DNA TGTGCCAGCAGTCCCCCTTATCAGCCCCAGCATTTT.

This clonotype was detected a few times. V gene TRBV18 combines with J gene TRBJ2-1, with 13 positions matching TRBD2. With V trimmed by 2 bases and J by 13 bases, 11 bases remained unmatched. In germline, CDR1 is KGHSH, CDR2 LQKENI. This CDR3 region has 16 residues. The CDR3 bases are TGTGCCAGCTCACCAGGCCGACTAGCGGGAGGCCCCCAACAGTTCTTC. Encoded protein: CASSPGRLAGGPQQFF.

The J gene is TRBJ2-1, the V gene TRBV6-1, with D unresolved. This CDR3 has 17 amino acids. V was trimmed by 3 bases and J by 4 bases, leaving 19 bases between them. The germline V gene has CDR1 MNHNS and CDR2 SASEGT. The CDR3 sequence is CASSEFHLGEPYNEQFF. DNA of the CDR3: TGTGCCAGCAGTGAGTTTCATCTGGGTGAGCCATACAATGAGCAGTTCTTC.

The chain links TRBV19 to TRBJ2-7, with D perhaps TRBD2 (6 bases). This CDR3 is 13 amino acids long. V was trimmed by 4 bases and J by 7 bases, leaving 14 bases between them. Germline assignment: CDR1 LNHDA and CDR2 SQIVND (reference sequence). CDR3 bases: TGTGCCAGTAGTAATGTTGTCGCGGGGGAGCAGTACTTC. Protein sequence: CASSNVVAGEQYF.